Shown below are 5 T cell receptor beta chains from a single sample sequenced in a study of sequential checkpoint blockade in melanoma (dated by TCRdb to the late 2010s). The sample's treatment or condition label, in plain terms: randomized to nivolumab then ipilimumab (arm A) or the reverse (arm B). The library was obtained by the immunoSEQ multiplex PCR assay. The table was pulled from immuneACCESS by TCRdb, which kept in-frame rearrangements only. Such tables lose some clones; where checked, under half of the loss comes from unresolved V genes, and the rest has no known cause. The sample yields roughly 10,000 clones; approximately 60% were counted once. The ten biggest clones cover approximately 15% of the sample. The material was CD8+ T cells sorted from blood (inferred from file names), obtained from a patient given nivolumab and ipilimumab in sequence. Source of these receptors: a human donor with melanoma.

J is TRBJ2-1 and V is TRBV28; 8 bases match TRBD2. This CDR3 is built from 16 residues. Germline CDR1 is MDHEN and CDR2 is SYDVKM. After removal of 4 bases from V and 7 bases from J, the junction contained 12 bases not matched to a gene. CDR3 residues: CASSSPLAGPANEQFF. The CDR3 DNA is TGTGCCAGCAGTTCGCCGTTAGCGGGACCGGCGAATGAGCAGTTCTTC.

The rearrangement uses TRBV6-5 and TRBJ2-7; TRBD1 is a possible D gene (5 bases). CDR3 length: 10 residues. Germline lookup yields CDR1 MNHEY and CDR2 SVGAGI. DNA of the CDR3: TGTGCAAGGGGTCCCTACGAGCAGTACTTC. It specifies CARGPYEQYF.

The DNA of the CDR3 is TGTGCCACCCAGGGAAGGGGAGGGTCAAATGAAAAACTGTTTTTT. It is translated as CATQGRGGSNEKLFF. The rearrangement joins TRBV27 to TRBJ1-4; TRBD1 might be the D (5 bases). CDR3 length: 15 residues. With 10 bases removed from V and 5 bases from J, the gap between germline ends came to 20 bases. Germline CDR1 and CDR2: MNHEY and SMNVEV (reference sequence).

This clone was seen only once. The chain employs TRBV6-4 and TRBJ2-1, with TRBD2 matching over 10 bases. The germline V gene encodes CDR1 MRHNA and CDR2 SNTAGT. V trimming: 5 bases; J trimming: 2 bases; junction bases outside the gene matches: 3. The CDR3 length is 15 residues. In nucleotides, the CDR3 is TGTGCCAGCAGTAGGACTAGCGGACCCTACAATGAGCAGTTCTTC. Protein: CASSRTSGPYNEQFF.

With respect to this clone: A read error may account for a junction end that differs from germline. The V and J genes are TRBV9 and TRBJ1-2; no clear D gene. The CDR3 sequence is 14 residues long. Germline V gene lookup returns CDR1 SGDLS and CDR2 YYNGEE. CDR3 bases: TGTGTCAGCAGCGTAGGAAACAGCCCTCAGGGCTACACCTTC. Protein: CVSSVGNSPQGYTF.